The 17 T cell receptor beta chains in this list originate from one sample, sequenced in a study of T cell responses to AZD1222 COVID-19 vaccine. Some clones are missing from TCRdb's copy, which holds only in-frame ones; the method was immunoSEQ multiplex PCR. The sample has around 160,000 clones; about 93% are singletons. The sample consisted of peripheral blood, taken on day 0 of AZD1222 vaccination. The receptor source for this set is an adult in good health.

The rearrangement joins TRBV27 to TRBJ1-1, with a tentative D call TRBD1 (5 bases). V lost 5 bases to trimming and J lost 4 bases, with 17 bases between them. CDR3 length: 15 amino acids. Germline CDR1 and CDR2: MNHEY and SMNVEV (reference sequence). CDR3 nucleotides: TGTGCCAGCAGTGGGGTACGGGGCCGGGGCACTGAAGCTTTCTTT. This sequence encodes CASSGVRGRGTEAFF.

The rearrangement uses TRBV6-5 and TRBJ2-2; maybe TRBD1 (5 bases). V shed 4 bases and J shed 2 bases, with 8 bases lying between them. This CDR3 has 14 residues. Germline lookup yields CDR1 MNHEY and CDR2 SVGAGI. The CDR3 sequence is CASSLTVNTGELFF. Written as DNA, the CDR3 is TGTGCCAGCAGTTTGACAGTCAACACCGGGGAGCTGTTTTTT.

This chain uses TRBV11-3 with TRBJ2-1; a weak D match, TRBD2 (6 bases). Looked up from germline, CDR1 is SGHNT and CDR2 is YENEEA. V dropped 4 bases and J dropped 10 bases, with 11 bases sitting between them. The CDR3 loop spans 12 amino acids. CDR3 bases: TGTGCCAGCAGCTCTTCGGGAGTGGAGCAGTTCTTC. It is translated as CASSSSGVEQFF.

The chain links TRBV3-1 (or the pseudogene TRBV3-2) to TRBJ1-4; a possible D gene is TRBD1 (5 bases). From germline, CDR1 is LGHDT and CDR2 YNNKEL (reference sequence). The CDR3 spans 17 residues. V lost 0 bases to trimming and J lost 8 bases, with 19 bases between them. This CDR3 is CASSQEGTLTLGEKLFF. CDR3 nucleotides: TGTGCCAGCAGCCAAGAGGGGACTTTAACCTTAGGGGAAAAACTGTTTTTT.

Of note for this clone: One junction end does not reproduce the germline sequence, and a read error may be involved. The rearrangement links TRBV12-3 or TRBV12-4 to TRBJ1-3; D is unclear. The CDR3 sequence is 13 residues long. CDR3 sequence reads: CASSLGFRNTIYF. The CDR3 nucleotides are TGTGCCAGCAGTTTAGGCTTTAGAAATACCATATATTTT.

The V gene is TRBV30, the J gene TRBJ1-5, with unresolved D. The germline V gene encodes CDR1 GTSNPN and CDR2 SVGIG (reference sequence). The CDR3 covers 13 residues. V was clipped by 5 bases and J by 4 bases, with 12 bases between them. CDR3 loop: CAWDGNGNQPQHF. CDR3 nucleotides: TGTGCCTGGGACGGAAATGGAAATCAGCCCCAGCATTTT. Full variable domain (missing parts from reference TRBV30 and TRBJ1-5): SQTIHQWPATLVQPVGSPLSLECTVEGTSNPNLYWYRQAAGRGLQLLFYSVGIGQISSEVPQNLSASRPQDRQFILSSKKLLLSDSGFYLCAWDGNGNQPQHFGDGTRLSIL.

CDR3 coding DNA: TGTGCTAGTGGACCCCCTCTCGTTGGCGGGGGCGAGCAGTACTTC. Its translation is CASGPPLVGGGEQYF. This rearrangement joins TRBV12-5 to TRBJ2-7; 7 positions agree with TRBD2. The ends lost 6 bases at V and 6 bases at J; junction bases unmatched: 14. Germline lookup yields CDR1 LGHNT and CDR2 FRNRAP. This CDR3 has 15 residues.

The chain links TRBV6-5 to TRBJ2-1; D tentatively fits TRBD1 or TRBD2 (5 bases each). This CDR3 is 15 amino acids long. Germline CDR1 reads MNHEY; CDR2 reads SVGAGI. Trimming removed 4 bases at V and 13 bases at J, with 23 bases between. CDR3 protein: CASSSSERERGVQFF. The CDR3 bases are TGTGCCAGCAGTTCATCCGAGAGGGAAAGGGGCGTTCAGTTCTTC.

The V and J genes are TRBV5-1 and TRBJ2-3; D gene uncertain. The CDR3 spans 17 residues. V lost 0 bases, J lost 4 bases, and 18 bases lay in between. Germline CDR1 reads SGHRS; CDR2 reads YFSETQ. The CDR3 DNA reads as TGCGCCAGCAGCTTGGCTGGCCAGGACCGTTTTTCAGATACGCAGTATTTT. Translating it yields CASSLAGQDRFSDTQYF.

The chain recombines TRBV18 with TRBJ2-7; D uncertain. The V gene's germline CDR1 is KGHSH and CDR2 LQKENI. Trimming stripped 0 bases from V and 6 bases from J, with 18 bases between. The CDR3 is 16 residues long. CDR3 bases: TGTGCCAGCTCACCACCGGGGATTATCTCCGGTCGCGAGCAGTACTTC. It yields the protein CASSPPGIISGREQYF.

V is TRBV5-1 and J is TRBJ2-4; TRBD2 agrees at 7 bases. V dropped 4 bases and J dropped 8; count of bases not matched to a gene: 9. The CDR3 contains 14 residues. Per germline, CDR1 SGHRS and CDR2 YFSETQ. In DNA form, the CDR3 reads TGCGCCAGCAGCCGGGGGGACCCCCGGGACATTCAGTACTTC. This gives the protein CASSRGDPRDIQYF.

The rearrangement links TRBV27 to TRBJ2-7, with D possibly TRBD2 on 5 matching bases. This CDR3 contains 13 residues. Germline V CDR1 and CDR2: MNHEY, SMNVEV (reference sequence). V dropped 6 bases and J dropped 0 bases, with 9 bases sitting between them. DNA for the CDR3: TGTGCCAGCAGCCCCGGGATCTCCTACGAGCAGTACTTC. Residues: CASSPGISYEQYF.

CDR3 in amino acids: CASSDPQGEVYNSPLHF. The CDR3 bases are TGTGCCAGCAGCGACCCACAGGGAGAGGTCTATAATTCACCCCTCCACTTT. The V and J genes are TRBV9 and TRBJ1-6; tentative D call: TRBD1 (6 bases). Germline CDR1 is SGDLS and CDR2 is YYNGEE. Trimming cost V 3 bases and J 3 bases, with 16 bases left between them. CDR3 size: 17 residues.

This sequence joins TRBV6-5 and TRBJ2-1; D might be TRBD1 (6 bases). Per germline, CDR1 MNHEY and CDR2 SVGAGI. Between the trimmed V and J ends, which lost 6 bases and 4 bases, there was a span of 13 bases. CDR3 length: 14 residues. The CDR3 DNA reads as TGTGCCAGCAGCCTAGGGACACCTTACAATGAGCAGTTCTTC. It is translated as CASSLGTPYNEQFF.

Written as DNA, the CDR3 is TGTGCCAGCAGTTACCTTCTGGAAGGTGGCAATCAGCCCCAGCATTTT. Translating it yields CASSYLLEGGNQPQHF. V is TRBV2 and J is TRBJ1-5; D is undetermined. V gave up 5 bases and J gave up 2 bases, with 16 bases separating them. The CDR3 is 16 amino acids. In germline, CDR1 is SNHLY, CDR2 FYNNEI.

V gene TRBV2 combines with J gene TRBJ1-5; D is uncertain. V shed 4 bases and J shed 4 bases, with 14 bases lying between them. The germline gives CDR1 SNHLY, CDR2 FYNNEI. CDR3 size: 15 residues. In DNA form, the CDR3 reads TGTGCCAGCAGTGTACGGGGTTCGGAGAATCAGCCCCAGCATTTT. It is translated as CASSVRGSENQPQHF. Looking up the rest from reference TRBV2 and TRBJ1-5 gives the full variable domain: EPEVTQTPSHQVTQMGQEVILRCVPISNHLYFYWYRQILGQKVEFLVSFYNNEISEKSEIFDDQFSVERPDGSNFTLKIRSTKLEDSAMYFCASSVRGSENQPQHFGDGTRLSIL.

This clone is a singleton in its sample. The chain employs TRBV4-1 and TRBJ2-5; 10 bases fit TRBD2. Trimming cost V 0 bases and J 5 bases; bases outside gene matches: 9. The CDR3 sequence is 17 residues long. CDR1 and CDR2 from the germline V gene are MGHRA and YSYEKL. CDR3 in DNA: TGCGCCAGCAGCCAAGACCCTAGAGCGGGAGGGGGGGAGACCCAGTACTTC. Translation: CASSQDPRAGGGETQYF.